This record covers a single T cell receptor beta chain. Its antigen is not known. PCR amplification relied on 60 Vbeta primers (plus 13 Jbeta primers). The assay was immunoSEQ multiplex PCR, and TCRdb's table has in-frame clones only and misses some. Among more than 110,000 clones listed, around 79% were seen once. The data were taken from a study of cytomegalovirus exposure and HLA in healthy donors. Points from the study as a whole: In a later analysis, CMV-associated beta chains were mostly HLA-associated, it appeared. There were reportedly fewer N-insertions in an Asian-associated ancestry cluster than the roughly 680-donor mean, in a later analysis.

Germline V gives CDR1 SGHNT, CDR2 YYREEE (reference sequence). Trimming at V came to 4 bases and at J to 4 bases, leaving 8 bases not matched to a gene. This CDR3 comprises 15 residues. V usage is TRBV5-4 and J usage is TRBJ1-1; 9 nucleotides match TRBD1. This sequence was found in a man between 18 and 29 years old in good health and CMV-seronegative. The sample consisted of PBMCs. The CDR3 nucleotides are TGTGCCAGCAGCCCGCAACAGGGGGCAGGCACTGAAGCTTTCTTT. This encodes CASSPQQGAGTEAFF.